This T cell receptor (beta chain) was sequenced for a study of early T cells in non-severe SARS-CoV-2 infection. Study-wide background: Sequenced material consisted of bulk RNA (from unsorted whole blood), and chains were unpaired.

This clonotype was observed many times. Its antigen is not known. Looked up from germline, CDR1 is WSHSY and CDR2 is SAAADI. CDR3 length equals 15 residues. V lost 5 bases and J 6 bases, leaving 17 bases between the germline ends. Study outcomes and limitations: Private and CD4 specificities were missed by VDJdb matching, which favored anti-spike CD8 responses.

Attachment of unique molecular identifiers was made to individual cDNA molecules. Using its own MiXCR run on the 5' RACE reads, TCRdb lists one record per CDR3 protein. The sample carries tens of thousands of distinct CDR3 sequences, around 4% recorded once. This TCR derives from an adult who was a healthcare worker with PCR-confirmed SARS-CoV-2 infection or an uninfected control (not recorded which). Sequenced material: whole blood. The chain recombines TRBV10-2 with TRBJ2-4, with D perhaps TRBD1 or TRBD2 (6 bases each). CDR3 amino acids: CASSFGTGGLNIQYF. The CDR3 DNA reads as TGCGCCAGCAGTTTCGGGACTGGGGGCCTAAACATTCAGTACTTC.